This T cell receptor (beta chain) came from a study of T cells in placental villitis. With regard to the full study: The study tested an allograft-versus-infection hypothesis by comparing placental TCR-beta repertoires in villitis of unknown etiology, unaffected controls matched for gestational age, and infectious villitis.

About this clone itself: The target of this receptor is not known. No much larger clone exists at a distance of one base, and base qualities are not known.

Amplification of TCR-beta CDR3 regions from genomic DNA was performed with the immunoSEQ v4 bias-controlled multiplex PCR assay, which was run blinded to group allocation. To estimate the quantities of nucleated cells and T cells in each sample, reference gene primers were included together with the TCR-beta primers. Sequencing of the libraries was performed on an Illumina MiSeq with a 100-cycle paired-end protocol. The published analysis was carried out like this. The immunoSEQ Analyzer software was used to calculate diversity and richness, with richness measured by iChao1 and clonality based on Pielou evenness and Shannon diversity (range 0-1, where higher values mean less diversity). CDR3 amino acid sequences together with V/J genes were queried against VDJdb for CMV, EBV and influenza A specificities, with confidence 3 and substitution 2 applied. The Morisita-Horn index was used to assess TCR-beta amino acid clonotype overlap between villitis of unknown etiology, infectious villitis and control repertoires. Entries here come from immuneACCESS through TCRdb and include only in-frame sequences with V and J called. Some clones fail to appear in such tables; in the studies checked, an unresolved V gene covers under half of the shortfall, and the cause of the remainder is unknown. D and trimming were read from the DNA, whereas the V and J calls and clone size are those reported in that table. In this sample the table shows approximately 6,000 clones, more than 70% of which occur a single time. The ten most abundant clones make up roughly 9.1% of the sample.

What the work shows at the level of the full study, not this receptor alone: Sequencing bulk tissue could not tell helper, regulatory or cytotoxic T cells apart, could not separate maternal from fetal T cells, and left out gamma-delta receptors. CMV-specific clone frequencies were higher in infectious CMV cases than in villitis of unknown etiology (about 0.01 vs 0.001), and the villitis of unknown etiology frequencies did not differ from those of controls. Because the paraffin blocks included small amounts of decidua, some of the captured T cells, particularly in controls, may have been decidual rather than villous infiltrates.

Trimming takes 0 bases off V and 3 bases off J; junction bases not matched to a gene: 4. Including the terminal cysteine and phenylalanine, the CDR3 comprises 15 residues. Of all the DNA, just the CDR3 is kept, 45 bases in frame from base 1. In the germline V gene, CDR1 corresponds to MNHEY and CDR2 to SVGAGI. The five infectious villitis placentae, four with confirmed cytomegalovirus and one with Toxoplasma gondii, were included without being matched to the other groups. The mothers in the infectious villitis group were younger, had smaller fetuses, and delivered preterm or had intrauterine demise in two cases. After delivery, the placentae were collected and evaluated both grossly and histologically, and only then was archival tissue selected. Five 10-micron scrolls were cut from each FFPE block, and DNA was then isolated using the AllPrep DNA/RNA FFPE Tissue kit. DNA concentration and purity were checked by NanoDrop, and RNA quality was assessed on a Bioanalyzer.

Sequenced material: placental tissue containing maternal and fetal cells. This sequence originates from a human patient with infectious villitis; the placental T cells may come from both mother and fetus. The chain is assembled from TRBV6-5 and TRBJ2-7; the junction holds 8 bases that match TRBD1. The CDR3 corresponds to CASSYSGQDRYEQYF. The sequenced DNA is TGTGCCAGCAGTTACTCGGGACAGGACCGCTACGAGCAGTACTTC.